This TCR beta chain was identified during a study of cytomegalovirus exposure and HLA in healthy donors. This clone showed up just once. Its specificity is unknown. Study-level results: An analysis that was carried out later associated approximately 17,000 TCR beta sequences with HLA alleles at 0.05 false discovery rate.

The PCR ran on 60 Vbeta and 13 Jbeta primers. Produced via immunoSEQ multiplex PCR; TCRdb's table is partial and in-frame only. The sample has 150,000 to 200,000 clones, 75% seen once; the top ten hold 2.5% to 3%. The CDR3 consists of 14 residues. Germline CDR1 reads MNHEY; CDR2 reads SVGAGI. Unmatched junction bases numbered 5, after V lost 5 bases and J lost 6 bases. The TCR was taken from a woman aged 50 to 60 in good health and CMV-seropositive. Sequencing was performed on PBMCs. The J gene is TRBJ1-4, the V gene TRBV6-5, with 8 bases fitting TRBD1. The CDR3 loop is CASSAGGEDEKLFF. The DNA for the CDR3 is TGTGCCAGCAGTGCAGGGGGCGAGGATGAAAAACTGTTTTTT.